These T cell receptor beta chains were read from a single sample in a study of cytomegalovirus exposure and HLA in healthy donors. The protocol was immunoSEQ multiplex PCR, while the TCRdb copy is restricted to in-frame clones and leaves out a portion. The sample shows about 160,000 clones, approximately 89% of them seen only once. Sequencing was carried out using PBMCs. The receptors derive from a man aged 18 to 30 in good health and CMV-seropositive. The CDR3 runs from the conserved cysteine through the conserved F or W. D genes are given only for firm matches. The size of a clone is reported for some rows only, either as once, few or many, or as a class for expanded clones.

j_call | d_call | v_call | clone_size | cdr3_aa | cdr3_nt
TRBJ2-1 | TRBD2 | TRBV6-4 | NA | CATVLGLAGERSYNEQFF | TGTGCCACCGTGTTAGGACTAGCGGGAGAAAGATCCTACAATGAGCAGTTCTTC
TRBJ2-5 | TRBD2 | TRBV13 | NA | CASSLGPPSGRLETQYF | TGTGCCAGCAGCTTAGGCCCCCCTAGCGGGAGGTTGGAGACCCAGTACTTC
TRBJ1-1 | TRBD1 | TRBV2 | NA | CASTKTGLNTEAFF | TGTGCCAGCACCAAGACAGGGCTGAACACTGAAGCTTTCTTT
TRBJ2-4 | TRBD1 | TRBV15 | NA | CATSRDQGAENIQYF | TGTGCCACCAGCAGAGATCAGGGGGCGGAAAACATTCAGTACTTC
TRBJ2-1 | NA | TRBV7-7 | NA | CASSLDFYNEQFF | TGTGCTAGCAGCTTAGACTTCTACAATGAGCAGTTCTTC
TRBJ2-6 | NA | TRBV14 | NA | CASSHSGTGANVLTF | TGTGCCAGCAGCCATTCGGGAACAGGGGCCAACGTCCTGACTTTC
TRBJ2-2 | TRBD2 | TRBV27 | NA | CASSRPPAGGNTGELFF | TGTGCCAGCAGCCGACCTCCAGCGGGAGGGAACACCGGGGAGCTGTTTTTT
TRBJ1-2 | NA | TRBV4-1 | NA | CASSQDSVYGYTF | TGCGCCAGCAGCCAAGATTCCGTATATGGCTACACCTTC
TRBJ2-1 | NA | TRBV28 | once | CASSPYLERSYYNEQFF | TGTGCCAGCAGTCCTTACCTAGAGCGGTCCTACTACAATGAGCAGTTCTTC
TRBJ2-1 | TRBD2 | TRBV4-2 | NA | CASSQLAGGGNEQFF | TGTGCCAGCAGCCAACTAGCGGGAGGCGGCAATGAGCAGTTCTTC
TRBJ2-1 | TRBD2 | TRBV2 | once | CASSKRTSGIFYNEQFF | TGTGCCAGCAGCAAACGGACTAGCGGGATATTTTACAATGAGCAGTTCTTC
TRBJ2-4 | TRBD2 | TRBV9 | once | CASSVGGWGGSHKNIQYF | TGTGCCAGCAGCGTAGGCGGATGGGGCGGGAGCCACAAAAACATTCAGTACTTC
TRBJ1-2 | NA | TRBV11-2 | NA | CASSSNRGGNTYGYTF | TGTGCCAGCAGCTCAAACCGGGGGGGTAATACCTATGGCTACACCTTC
TRBJ2-7 | NA | TRBV9 | NA | CASSVGGLGYEQYF | TGTGCCAGCAGCGTAGGAGGACTGGGCTACGAGCAGTACTTC
TRBJ2-7 | TRBD1 | TRBV18 | NA | CASSLPLGQRSYEQYF | TGTGCCAGCTCACTACCCCTGGGACAGCGCTCCTACGAGCAGTACTTC
TRBJ2-3 | NA | TRBV18 | NA | CASSPDSAVYDTQYF | TGTGCCAGCTCACCAGACAGCGCGGTATACGATACGCAGTATTTT
TRBJ1-1 | NA | TRBV19 | NA | CASSLLVGGYSEAFF | TGTGCCAGTAGTCTCCTCGTCGGAGGTTACTCCGAAGCTTTCTTT
TRBJ2-3 | TRBD1 | TRBV5-1 | NA | CASSTDRGTDTQYF | TGCGCCAGCAGCACTGACAGGGGCACAGATACGCAGTATTTT
TRBJ2-3 | NA | TRBV5-1 | NA | CASPTSTDTQYF | TGCGCCAGCCCTACTAGCACAGATACGCAGTATTTT
TRBJ2-7 | NA | TRBV6-1 | NA | CASSGGELGNSYEQYF | TGTGCCAGCAGTGGGGGTGAACTCGGGAACTCCTACGAGCAGTACTTC
TRBJ1-1 | NA | TRBV7-3 | NA | CASSLTARENTEAFF | TGTGCCAGCAGCTTAACGGCCAGGGAGAACACTGAAGCTTTCTTT
TRBJ2-2 | TRBD2 | TRBV19 | NA | CASSIPSGIVGELFF | TGTGCCAGTAGTATCCCTAGCGGGATTGTCGGGGAGCTGTTTTTT
TRBJ2-5 | NA | TRBV11-2 | NA | CASSLGVAPDGETQYF | TGTGCCAGCAGCTTAGGGGTAGCGCCTGACGGTGAGACCCAGTACTTC
TRBJ2-4 | NA | TRBV30 | NA | CAWSVYGNIQYF | TGTGCCTGGAGTGTGTACGGAAACATTCAGTACTTC
TRBJ2-7 | NA | TRBV7-9 | NA | CASSLGVNYEQYF | TGTGCCAGCAGCCTCGGGGTAAACTACGAGCAGTACTTC
TRBJ2-2 | NA | TRBV7-9 | NA | CASSPLEGTGELFF | TGTGCCAGCAGCCCATTGGAGGGGACCGGGGAGCTGTTTTTT
TRBJ2-2 | NA | TRBV15 | NA | CATSGKRAPTGELFF | TGTGCCACCAGCGGGAAGCGGGCCCCAACCGGGGAGCTGTTTTTT
TRBJ2-1 | TRBD2 | TRBV19 | NA | CASSLAGGSNEQFF | TGTGCCAGTAGTCTAGCGGGAGGATCCAATGAGCAGTTCTTC
TRBJ2-7 | NA | TRBV4-1 | few | CASSPRGMGYMEQYF | TGCGCCAGCAGCCCAAGGGGCATGGGATACATGGAGCAGTACTTC
TRBJ2-7 | TRBD1 | TRBV11-2 | NA | CASSISGDSSYEQYF | TGTGCCAGCAGCATTTCCGGGGACAGCTCCTACGAGCAGTACTTC
TRBJ2-2 | TRBD2 | TRBV27 | NA | CASSGTRYTGELFF | TGTGCCAGCAGCGGGACTAGGTACACCGGGGAGCTGTTTTTT
TRBJ1-3 | TRBD1 | TRBV10-3 | NA | CAISESRDRATGNTIYF | TGTGCCATCAGTGAGTCCCGGGACAGGGCAACTGGAAACACCATATATTTT
TRBJ2-7 | NA | TRBV10-3 | NA | CAISDSAYEQYF | TGTGCCATCAGTGACAGCGCGTACGAGCAGTACTTC
TRBJ2-3 | TRBD2 | TRBV5-1 | NA | CASSLAGTSGSGADTQYF | TGCGCCAGCAGCTTGGCCGGGACTAGCGGGAGTGGGGCAGATACGCAGTATTTT
TRBJ2-3 | TRBD1 | TRBV7-9 | NA | CASSVDRHVPGTDTQYF | TGTGCCAGCAGCGTGGACAGGCATGTCCCTGGCACAGATACGCAGTATTTT
TRBJ1-4 | NA | TRBV29-1 | NA | CSVGGDPATNEKLFF | TGCAGCGTTGGGGGGGACCCTGCAACTAATGAAAAACTGTTTTTT
TRBJ1-5 | NA | TRBV6-5 | NA | CASSYSSGQPQHF | TGTGCCAGCAGTTACTCGAGTGGTCAGCCCCAGCATTTT
TRBJ2-3 | TRBD1 | TRBV5-1 | once | CASSSPRQGGLTDTQYF | TGCGCCAGCAGCTCACCCAGACAGGGGGGACTCACAGATACGCAGTATTTT
TRBJ2-7 | TRBD2 | TRBV19 | few | CASSIRLGSGSNYEQYF | TGTGCCAGTAGTATTCGGCTCGGGAGCGGGAGCAACTACGAGCAGTACTTC
TRBJ1-2 | TRBD1 | TRBV27 | NA | CASSRQGALGYGYTF | TGTGCCAGCAGCAGACAGGGGGCGCTAGGGTATGGCTACACCTTC
TRBJ2-6 | NA | TRBV5-8 | NA | CASSLAGAGANVLTF | TGTGCCAGCAGCTTGGCGGGGGCTGGGGCCAACGTCCTGACTTTC
TRBJ1-5 | NA | TRBV30 | NA | CAWKQGSNQPQHF | TGTGCCTGGAAACAGGGTAGCAATCAGCCCCAGCATTTT
TRBJ2-2 | NA | TRBV12-5 | NA | CASGFKGTGELFF | TGTGCTAGTGGTTTTAAGGGGACCGGGGAGCTGTTTTTT
TRBJ1-3 | NA | TRBV11-3 | NA | CASSPDSRAGNTIYF | TGTGCCAGCAGCCCGGACAGTCGGGCTGGAAACACCATATATTTT
TRBJ1-1 | NA | TRBV7-2 | NA | CASSLVGGTVTEAFF | TGTGCCAGCAGCTTGGTAGGGGGAACAGTCACTGAAGCTTTCTTT
TRBJ1-2 | TRBD1 | TRBV29-1 | NA | CSVEGRPGTGDYGYTF | TGCAGCGTTGAAGGGAGGCCCGGGACAGGGGACTATGGCTACACCTTC
TRBJ2-7 | NA | TRBV2 | few | CASSSRDNYEQYF | TGTGCCAGCAGTTCCCGGGACAACTACGAGCAGTACTTC
TRBJ2-2 | TRBD1 | TRBV5-4 | NA | CASSSDRGKTGELFF | TGTGCCAGCAGCTCGGACAGGGGAAAGACCGGGGAGCTGTTTTTT
TRBJ1-2 | NA | TRBV6-6 | NA | CASMGEGQSYGYTF | TGTGCCAGCATGGGTGAGGGCCAATCCTATGGCTACACCTTC
TRBJ2-7 | NA | TRBV5-1 | NA | CASSPTSPGSSYEQYF | TGCGCCAGCAGCCCGACCTCTCCAGGAAGCTCCTACGAGCAGTACTTC
TRBJ2-1 | NA | TRBV18 | NA | CASSEDTKGPQFF | TGTGCCAGCTCTGAGGACACTAAGGGGCCGCAGTTCTTC
TRBJ2-2 | TRBD1 | TRBV5-1 | NA | CASSLRGTGTGGPGELFF | TGCGCCAGCAGCCTTAGGGGGACCGGGACAGGAGGCCCCGGGGAGCTGTTTTTT
TRBJ2-1 | NA | TRBV18 | few | CASSPIENEQFF | TGTGCCAGCTCACCAATAGAAAATGAGCAGTTCTTC
TRBJ1-1 | NA | TRBV9 | NA | CASSVDPGGRLGTEAFF | TGTGCCAGCAGCGTAGACCCAGGAGGGAGGTTAGGCACTGAAGCTTTCTTT
TRBJ2-7 | TRBD2 | TRBV7-3 | NA | CASSLQAGASYEQYF | TGTGCCAGCAGCCTGCAAGCGGGAGCCTCGTACGAGCAGTACTTC
TRBJ1-1 | NA | TRBV27 | NA | CASSIRGTEAFF | TGTGCCAGCAGTATTCGAGGGACTGAAGCTTTCTTT
TRBJ2-1 | TRBD2 | TRBV28 | NA | CASSFGLAGRNEQFF | TGTGCCAGCAGTTTCGGACTAGCGGGTCGTAATGAGCAGTTCTTC